A selection of T cell receptor beta chains follows, all from one sample in a study of cytomegalovirus exposure and HLA in healthy donors. The assay was immunoSEQ multiplex PCR, and TCRdb's table has in-frame clones only and misses some. The sample lists 55,000 to 80,000 clones; about three quarters were seen once. The specimen was PBMCs. These receptors all come from a man aged 40-49 years in good health and CMV-seronegative. CDR3s include the opening cysteine and the closing phenylalanine or tryptophan. The D gene is left open where the match is weak. Size is omitted from some rows. Given values are once, few, many or a class for expanded clones.

clone size	D gene	CDR3 length	J gene	V gene	CDR3 DNA	CDR3 protein
NA	TRBD2	21	TRBJ2-2	TRBV27	TGTGCCAGCAGTTTAAGATCTCTAGCGGGAGGCCTCCGATTTAACACCGGGGAGCTGTTTTTT	CASSLRSLAGGLRFNTGELFF
NA	TRBD1	14	TRBJ2-5	TRBV2	TGTGCCAGCAGTGCACAGGGGGCGGGGGAGACCCAGTACTTC	CASSAQGAGETQYF
NA	NA	15	TRBJ2-2	TRBV12-5	TGTGCTAGTGGCCCACTAAGCGCCCCTGCCGGGGAGCTGTTTTTT	CASGPLSAPAGELFF
NA	TRBD2	18	TRBJ2-1	TRBV4-2	TGTGCCAGCAGACGGCTAGCGGGAGGTCCCCCCGTTTACAATGAGCAGTTCTTC	CASRRLAGGPPVYNEQFF
NA	NA	16	TRBJ1-2	TRBV15	TGTGCCACCACCCACCCCGACAGGACCCGTAACTATGGCTACACCTTC	CATTHPDRTRNYGYTF
NA	NA	15	TRBJ2-7	TRBV25-1	TGTGCCAGCAGTGATTCTAGTTCTAATATCTACGAGCAGTACTTC	CASSDSSSNIYEQYF
NA	TRBD1	15	TRBJ1-1	TRBV7-9	TGTGCCAGCAGTTCCCCGGACAGGGGGCGGACTGAAGCTTTCTTT	CASSSPDRGRTEAFF
NA	TRBD2	18	TRBJ2-1	TRBV7-9	TGTTCCAGCAGCTTTCCTTTGGGAGCGGGAGGGCCTCGGAATGAGCAGTTCTTC	CSSSFPLGAGGPRNEQFF
few	NA	15	TRBJ1-4	TRBV7-9	TGTGCCAGCAGCGCCTGGAGAGCAACTAATGAAAAACTGTTTTTT	CASSAWRATNEKLFF
NA	NA	15	TRBJ1-4	TRBV15	TGTGCCACCAGCATGTGGGGCGCAACTAATGAAAAACTGTTTTTT	CATSMWGATNEKLFF
NA	NA	19	TRBJ2-7	TRBV14	TGTGCCAGCAGCGCCCGTCGACAGGCCGCGGGGGAGAGCTCCTACGAGCAGTACTTC	CASSARRQAAGESSYEQYF
once	NA	13	TRBJ1-1	TRBV19	TGTGCCAGTAGTATATTGGGCACCTTTGAAGCTTTCTTT	CASSILGTFEAFF
NA	TRBD2	11	TRBJ2-5	TRBV6-1	TGTGCCAGCAGTTCGGGGGGGACCCAGTACTTC	CASSSGGTQYF
NA	NA	16	TRBJ2-7	TRBV5-1	TGCGCCAGCAGCTCTTTTTCGGGTGCACTATCCTACGAGCAGTACTTC	CASSSFSGALSYEQYF
few	NA	14	TRBJ2-1	TRBV7-3	TGTGCCAGCAGCTCGCAGGGGCTTAGCAATGAGCAGTTCTTC	CASSSQGLSNEQFF
NA	NA	12	TRBJ2-7	TRBV7-2	TGTGCCAGCAGCTTAGCGCACGGCGAGCAGTACTTC	CASSLAHGEQYF
NA	TRBD1	15	TRBJ1-4	TRBV7-9	TGTGCCAGCAGCTTACCAGGGGGCAAGAGTGAAAAACTGTTTTTT	CASSLPGGKSEKLFF
NA	NA	13	TRBJ1-5	TRBV2	TGTGCCAGCAGTGAGGACGGAGGTCAGCCCCAGCATTTT	CASSEDGGQPQHF
NA	NA	14	TRBJ1-5	TRBV6-5	TGTGCCAGCTCCCTAACGACCGGGTGGCAGCCCCAGCATTTT	CASSLTTGWQPQHF
NA	NA	13	TRBJ2-7	TRBV27	TGTGCCAGCAGCGCTATCCCCGGGTACGAGCAGTACTTC	CASSAIPGYEQYF
NA	TRBD1	15	TRBJ2-5	TRBV7-9	TGTGCCAGCAGCTTAGCGACAGGGTCTAGGGAGACCCAGTACTTC	CASSLATGSRETQYF
NA	NA	12	TRBJ2-7	TRBV7-2	TGTGCCAGCAGTCTAGGAACCTACGAGCAGTACTTC	CASSLGTYEQYF
NA	TRBD1	13	TRBJ2-7	TRBV11-3	TGTGCCAGCAGCTTCACAGGGGCCTACGAGCAGTACTTC	CASSFTGAYEQYF
NA	NA	15	TRBJ1-2	TRBV19	TGTGCCAGTAGGCCGGGAGCCAGCCCTAACTATGGCTACACCTTC	CASRPGASPNYGYTF
NA	TRBD2	18	TRBJ2-1	TRBV29-1	TGCAGCGCCCAAAGGGGGTGGGACTCCTGGACTAGCGTTAATGAGCAGTTCTTC	CSAQRGWDSWTSVNEQFF
NA	NA	15	TRBJ2-1	TRBV10-3	TGTGCCATCAGTGGAAGAGTCGGGGGCTACAATGAGCAGTTCTTC	CAISGRVGGYNEQFF
NA	TRBD1	16	TRBJ1-2	TRBV5-1	TGCGCCAGCAGCTTGACCCCACAGGGGATCGACTATGGCTACACCTTC	CASSLTPQGIDYGYTF
NA	TRBD1	15	TRBJ2-7	TRBV5-1	TGCGCCAGCAGCTTTGGGACAGGGGCCAGCTACGAGCAGTACTTC	CASSFGTGASYEQYF
NA	TRBD1	15	TRBJ1-4	TRBV9	TGTGCCAGCAGCCCTGCCGGGACAGCGGATGAAAAACTGTTTTTT	CASSPAGTADEKLFF
NA	NA	12	TRBJ2-1	TRBV7-9	TGTGCCAGCAGTCCGACACCCGCCCGGTTAATCTTC	CASSPTPARLIF
NA	NA	13	TRBJ1-2	TRBV18	TGTGCCAGCTCACCACTGTCAGGGAATGGCTACACCTTC	CASSPLSGNGYTF
NA	NA	14	TRBJ2-7	TRBV7-2	TGTGCCAGCAGCTTAAGACCACTAACCGGAGAGCAGTACTTC	CASSLRPLTGEQYF
NA	NA	11	TRBJ1-2	TRBV20-1	TGCAGTGGACAGACCAGCTATGGCTACACCTTC	CSGQTSYGYTF
NA	TRBD2	16	TRBJ2-5	TRBV2	TGTGCCAGCAGACTTGGACTAGCGGGGGGAAGAGAGACCCAGTACTTC	CASRLGLAGGRETQYF
NA	NA	16	TRBJ2-5	TRBV19	TGTGCCAGTAGTATTGGGCTTAGCGGACCACAAGAGACCCAGTACTTC	CASSIGLSGPQETQYF
NA	TRBD1	17	TRBJ2-5	TRBV5-4	TGTGCCAGCAGCTCTCCAGGGACAGGGGCGATCCAAGAGACCCAGTACTTC	CASSSPGTGAIQETQYF
NA	NA	13	TRBJ2-7	TRBV29-1	TGCAGCGCCGAGGACAGGACTACCTACGAGCAGTACTTC	CSAEDRTTYEQYF
few	TRBD1	14	TRBJ1-1	TRBV6-1	TGTGCCAGCAGTGGAGGACAGGGGGGCACTGAAGCTTTCTTT	CASSGGQGGTEAFF
NA	TRBD1	14	TRBJ2-1	TRBV5-5	TGTGCCAGCAGCCAGAGGACAGGGGTAGATGAGCAGTTCTTC	CASSQRTGVDEQFF
NA	TRBD1	16	TRBJ2-3	TRBV18	TGTGCCAGCTCACCGCCGACAGGGTTGGTGGGCGATACGCAGTATTTT	CASSPPTGLVGDTQYF
NA	TRBD1	14	TRBJ1-1	TRBV5-4	TGTGCCAGCAGCTTAACAGGGGGATACACTGAAGCTTTCTTT	CASSLTGGYTEAFF